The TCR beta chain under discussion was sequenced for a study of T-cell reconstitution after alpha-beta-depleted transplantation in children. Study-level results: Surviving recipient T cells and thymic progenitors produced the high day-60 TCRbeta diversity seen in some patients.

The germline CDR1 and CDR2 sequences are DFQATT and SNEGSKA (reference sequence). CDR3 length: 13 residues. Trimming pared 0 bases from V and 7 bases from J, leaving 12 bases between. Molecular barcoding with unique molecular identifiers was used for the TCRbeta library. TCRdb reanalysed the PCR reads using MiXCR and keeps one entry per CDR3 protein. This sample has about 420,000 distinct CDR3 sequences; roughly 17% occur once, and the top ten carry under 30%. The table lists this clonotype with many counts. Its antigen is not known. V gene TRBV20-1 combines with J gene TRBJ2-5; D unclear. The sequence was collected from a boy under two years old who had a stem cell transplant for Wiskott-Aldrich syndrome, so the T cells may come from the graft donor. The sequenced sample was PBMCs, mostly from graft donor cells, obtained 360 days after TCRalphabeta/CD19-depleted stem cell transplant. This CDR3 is CSARDPRVATQYF. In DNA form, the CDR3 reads TGCAGTGCTAGAGATCCCCGCGTCGCGACCCAGTACTTC.